These 19 T cell receptor beta chains originate from one sample sequenced in a study of early T cells in non-severe SARS-CoV-2 infection. In TCRdb, the 5' RACE reads were re-called with MiXCR into one record per CDR3 protein. This sample yields 68,000 or so distinct CDR3 sequences, of which over 9% are seen a single time; about 1.7% belongs to the top ten. What was sequenced was whole blood. The receptors were gathered from an adult who was a healthcare worker with PCR-confirmed SARS-CoV-2 infection or an uninfected control (not recorded which).

This rearrangement joins TRBV5-6 to TRBJ1-2, with D unclear. The V and J ends lost 4 bases and 3 bases respectively, with 16 bases between them. CDR1 SGHDT and CDR2 YYEEEE come from the germline V gene. The CDR3 spans 15 residues. The CDR3 sequence is CASSETTRSHYGYTF. As DNA, the CDR3 is TGTGCCAGCAGCGAAACTACAAGATCCCACTATGGCTACACCTTC.

Note on this clonotype: Being one base from a much bigger clone, this may be a read error. The chain carries TRBV12-3 or TRBV12-4 and TRBJ1-1; D unresolved. The CDR3 consists of 13 residues. The CDR3 loop is CVSSLVTNTEAFF. The CDR3 DNA sequence: TGTGTCAGCAGTTTAGTTACGAACACTGAAGCTTTCTTT.

The rearrangement links TRBV6-1 to TRBJ1-1; tentatively, D is TRBD1 (5 bases). Per the germline V gene, CDR1 is MNHNS and CDR2 is SASEGT. CDR3 length equals 14 residues. V lost 4 bases and J lost 3, with 12 bases in between. The CDR3 region has the DNA TGTGCCAGCAGTGGACGTTCACAGGACACTGAAGCTTTCTTT. Residues: CASSGRSQDTEAFF.

V and J are TRBV10-1 and TRBJ2-7; 9 nucleotides line up with TRBD2. The CDR3 extends over 16 amino acids. With 9 bases clipped from V and 4 bases from J, the junction kept 16 bases outside the gene matches. Germline values: CDR1 WNHNN, CDR2 SYGVQD (reference sequence). The CDR3 bases are TGCGCCAGGAAAGGTGGTAGCGGGGGCATTAGTTACGAGCAGTACTTC. Protein: CARKGGSGGISYEQYF.

This clonotype was observed a handful of times. The chain uses TRBV9 and TRBJ2-3; no firm D call. This CDR3 contains 14 residues. V was shortened by 4 bases and J by 0 bases, with 9 bases between the two germline ends. CDR1 SGDLS and CDR2 YYNGEE come from the germline V gene. Written as DNA, the CDR3 is TGTGCCAGCAGCCCGATGGGAAGCACAGATACGCAGTATTTT. Its translation is CASSPMGSTDTQYF.

The V gene is TRBV7-2, the J gene TRBJ2-3, with 7 bases that match TRBD2. J lost 3 bases, V lost 4 bases, and 10 bases had no gene match. Germline CDR1 and CDR2: SGHTA and FQGNSA. The CDR3 is made up of 16 amino acids. CDR3 sequence: CASSSRGGYETDTQYF. CDR3 coding DNA: TGTGCCAGCAGCTCACGCGGGGGATACGAGACAGATACGCAGTATTTT.

Ten or more counts support this clonotype. This chain connects TRBV6-2 or TRBV6-3 to TRBJ2-3, with 7 bases that match TRBD1. CDR1 is MNHEY and CDR2 is SVGEGT in the germline V gene. The CDR3 spans 15 residues. Trimming took 5 bases from V and 2 from J; bases not matched to a gene: 7. Here the CDR3 reads CASSPGTAHTDTQYF. For the CDR3, the DNA is TGTGCCAGCAGTCCCGGGACAGCCCACACAGATACGCAGTATTTT.

This clonotype was detected ten times or more. This chain uses TRBV7-6 with TRBJ1-6; the D is unclear. Trimming removed 1 base at V and 10 bases at J, with 5 bases between. From germline, CDR1 is SGHVS and CDR2 FNYEAQ. The CDR3 is 12 amino acids. CDR3 nucleotides: TGTGCCAGCAGCTTAGTTGACTCACCCCTCCACTTT. Translation gives CASSLVDSPLHF.

This clonotype was counted ten times or more. The chain couples TRBV28 to TRBJ2-3, with 7 bases matching TRBD1. The CDR3 runs 17 residues. The V segment lost 3 bases and the J segment 2 bases; nucleotides outside the gene matches: 11. Germline CDR1 is MDHEN and CDR2 is SYDVKM. This CDR3 reads CASSFLWGQTVTDTQYF. CDR3 coding DNA: TGTGCCAGCAGTTTCCTTTGGGGACAGACAGTCACAGATACGCAGTATTTT. Full variable domain (missing parts from reference TRBV28 and TRBJ2-3): DVKVTQSSRYLVKRTGEKVFLECVQDMDHENMFWYRQDPGLGLRLIYFSYDVKMKEKGDIPEGYSVSREKKERFSLILESASTNQTSMYLCASSFLWGQTVTDTQYFGPGTRLTVL.

This clonotype was seen many times. The chain combines TRBV7-2 with TRBJ2-7, with D perhaps matching TRBD1 or TRBD2 (6 bases each). This CDR3 is 15 amino acids long. Germline values: CDR1 SGHTA, CDR2 FQGNSA. Trimming pared 5 bases from V and 2 bases from J, leaving 16 bases between. CDR3 sequence reads: CASSAQGRLPYEQYF. The CDR3 coding sequence is TGTGCCAGCAGCGCCCAGGGGAGGCTTCCCTACGAGCAGTACTTC.

This clonotype was observed a handful of times. The chain uses TRBV19 and TRBJ1-2; tentatively, D is TRBD1 (6 bases). CDR3 length: 12 amino acids. Germline V gene lookup returns CDR1 LNHDA and CDR2 SQIVND (reference sequence). V was pared by 10 bases and J by 8 bases, with 17 bases between. The CDR3: CATHRGGRGYTF. The DNA of the CDR3 is TGTGCCACCCACCGGGGGGGGCGCGGCTACACCTTC.

There are a few counts of this clonotype. This chain uses TRBV6-2 or TRBV6-3 with TRBJ1-1; 7 nucleotides align to TRBD1. In germline, CDR1 is MNHEY, CDR2 SVGEGT. The CDR3 totals 13 residues. V lost 2 bases, J lost 5 bases, and 2 bases stayed unmatched. The CDR3 here is CASSYGGQTEAFF. The DNA for the CDR3 is TGTGCCAGCAGTTACGGGGGACAGACTGAAGCTTTCTTT.

The chain employs TRBV12-3 or TRBV12-4 and TRBJ2-1; D is undetermined. Between the trimmed V and J ends, which lost 1 base and 8 bases, there was a span of 6 bases. The CDR3 covers 12 residues. CDR3 residues: CASSLVTYEQFF. The CDR3 DNA follows: TGTGCCAGCAGTTTAGTAACGTATGAGCAGTTCTTC.

This clonotype was observed at least ten times. The rearrangement uses TRBV5-1 and TRBJ1-3; 8 nucleotides align to TRBD1. The CDR3 extends over 14 amino acids. Trimming cost V 3 bases and J 4 bases; bases outside gene matches: 3. Looked up from germline, CDR1 is SGHRS and CDR2 is YFSETQ. DNA of the CDR3: TGCGCCAGCAGCTCAGGGGGCCTCGGAAACACCATATATTTT. Translating it yields CASSSGGLGNTIYF.

This clonotype has only a few counts. CDR3 region: CASSYQGAVKNTEAFF. The CDR3 bases are TGTGCCAGCAGTTACCAGGGGGCGGTGAAAAACACTGAAGCTTTCTTT. This chain connects TRBV6-8 to TRBJ1-1; 8 nucleotides match TRBD1. J gave up 2 bases and V 2 bases, and 7 bases lay outside the gene matches. The CDR3 totals 16 residues. Germline CDR1 is MNHGY and CDR2 is SAAAGT.

The sample holds a few counts of this clonotype. The rearrangement uses TRBV11-2 and TRBJ1-1; no clear D gene. The CDR3 covers 15 residues. Trimming took 1 base from V and 1 from J, leaving 10 bases between them. Germline assignment: CDR1 SGHAT and CDR2 FQNNGV. DNA of the CDR3: TGTGCCAGCAGCTTAGTAGTTGGCGGGAACACTGAAGCTTTCTTT. Its protein is CASSLVVGGNTEAFF.

This clonotype was counted between two and nine times. The chain uses TRBV27 and TRBJ2-6, with D unclear. The CDR3 has 14 residues. The V gene lost 6 bases and the J gene lost 0 bases, with 6 bases spanning the gap. Germline assignment: CDR1 MNHEY and CDR2 SMNVEV (reference sequence). As DNA, the CDR3 is TGTGCCAGCAGATGGGCCTCTGGGGCCAACGTCCTGACTTTC. Translating it yields CASRWASGANVLTF.

This clonotype was observed a handful of times. J is TRBJ2-1 and V is TRBV14; 8 bases fit TRBD1. Per germline, CDR1 SGHDN and CDR2 FVKESK. V shed 4 bases, J shed 2 bases, and the junction held 4 bases outside the gene matches. The CDR3 totals 15 residues. CDR3 sequence reads: CASSPDRAPYNEQFF. CDR3 nucleotide sequence: TGTGCCAGCAGCCCGGACAGGGCCCCCTACAATGAGCAGTTCTTC.

This clonotype was found a few times. One junction end disagrees with the germline gene, perhaps due to a read error. The rearrangement joins TRBV29-1 to TRBJ2-1; D assignment may be TRBD1 or TRBD2 (5 bases each). The CDR3 is made up of 11 amino acids. CDR1 is SQVTM, CDR2 ANQGSEA, per germline. The CDR3 reads CSAEWGNEQFF. The CDR3 nucleotides are TGCAGCGCTGAATGGGGGAATGAGCAGTTCTTC.